The rows below give T cell receptor beta chains drawn from one sample of a study of blood T cell repertoires in COVID-19. Assay used: immunoSEQ multiplex PCR; TCRdb lists only in-frame clones, some missing. This sample has approximately 21,000 clones, with around 89% found just once. The specimen was peripheral blood. These receptors originate from a man in his sixties or seventies with active COVID-19. Both conserved end residues are part of each CDR3. A D gene is named only where the DNA matches it firmly. Clone size is stated in some rows and not others, as once, few, many or a class when expanded.

cdr3_nt: TGTGCCAGCAGGGACAGGGGGCGGGAGACCCAGTACTTC
cdr3_aa: CASRDRGRETQYF
v_call: TRBV19
d_call: TRBD1
clone_size: -
j_call: TRBJ2-5

cdr3_nt: TGTGCCAGCAGTCGGACTAGAAACGGGGAGCTGTTTTTT
cdr3_aa: CASSRTRNGELFF
v_call: TRBV6-6
d_call: TRBD2
clone_size: -
j_call: TRBJ2-2

cdr3_nt: TGTGCCAGCAGCTTTAGACTAGCGGGAAGAAATGAGCAGTTCTTC
cdr3_aa: CASSFRLAGRNEQFF
v_call: TRBV11-2
d_call: TRBD2
clone_size: -
j_call: TRBJ2-1

cdr3_nt: TGTGCCAGCAGCCGTGAGAGGGCGGCGAACACAGATACGCAGTATTTT
cdr3_aa: CASSRERAANTDTQYF
v_call: TRBV5-6
d_call: -
clone_size: -
j_call: TRBJ2-3

cdr3_nt: TGTGCCAGCAGTTTCTCAGAGAACACTGAAGCTTTCTTT
cdr3_aa: CASSFSENTEAFF
v_call: TRBV27
d_call: -
clone_size: -
j_call: TRBJ1-1

cdr3_nt: TGTGCCACCAGCAGGGACAACTATAATTCACCCCTCCACTTT
cdr3_aa: CATSRDNYNSPLHF
v_call: TRBV15
d_call: -
clone_size: -
j_call: TRBJ1-6

cdr3_nt: TGTGCCAGCAGTGCGGACAGGGTCCCCTACGAGCAGTACTTC
cdr3_aa: CASSADRVPYEQYF
v_call: TRBV28
d_call: TRBD1
clone_size: -
j_call: TRBJ2-7

cdr3_nt: TGTGCCAGCAGGGGAAACAGGGGCACAGATACGCAGTATTTT
cdr3_aa: CASRGNRGTDTQYF
v_call: TRBV2
d_call: -
clone_size: -
j_call: TRBJ2-3

cdr3_nt: TGTGCCAGCAGCCAAGTACCGGGTACGGGCTACGAGCAGTACTTC
cdr3_aa: CASSQVPGTGYEQYF
v_call: TRBV3-1/TRBV3-2
d_call: -
clone_size: -
j_call: TRBJ2-7

cdr3_nt: TGTGCCACGGGACAGCAAGCCCAATTTCAGTACTTC
cdr3_aa: CATGQQAQFQYF
v_call: TRBV10-3
d_call: TRBD1
clone_size: -
j_call: TRBJ2-7

cdr3_nt: TGTGCCAGCAGTGAAGGGAGTAACCCTTCTGGGGCCAACGTCCTGACTTTC
cdr3_aa: CASSEGSNPSGANVLTF
v_call: TRBV6-1
d_call: -
clone_size: -
j_call: TRBJ2-6

cdr3_nt: TGTGCCAGCCAACGACAAGTAGAGGGTATCGACGAGCAGTACTTC
cdr3_aa: CASQRQVEGIDEQYF
v_call: TRBV27
d_call: -
clone_size: -
j_call: TRBJ2-7

cdr3_nt: TGTGCCAGCAGCCAGGTTATCGAGGGAGACGGCTACACCTTC
cdr3_aa: CASSQVIEGDGYTF
v_call: TRBV3-1/TRBV3-2
d_call: -
clone_size: -
j_call: TRBJ1-2

cdr3_nt: TGTGCCAGCAGCCCCCCCCGGGGGAATGAGCAGTTCTTC
cdr3_aa: CASSPPRGNEQFF
v_call: TRBV5-4
d_call: -
clone_size: -
j_call: TRBJ2-1

cdr3_nt: TGTGCCAGCGGGCGCTCTGGGGCCAACGTCCTGACTTTC
cdr3_aa: CASGRSGANVLTF
v_call: TRBV6-5
d_call: -
clone_size: -
j_call: TRBJ2-6

cdr3_nt: TGTGCCAGCAGCCCACGACTAGCAGGCTACGAGCAGTACTTC
cdr3_aa: CASSPRLAGYEQYF
v_call: TRBV11-2
d_call: TRBD2
clone_size: -
j_call: TRBJ2-7

cdr3_nt: TGTGCCAGCTCACCCAGGACTAGCAATTGGGATGAGCAGTTCTTC
cdr3_aa: CASSPRTSNWDEQFF
v_call: TRBV18
d_call: TRBD2
clone_size: -
j_call: TRBJ2-1

cdr3_nt: TGTGCCAGTAGTACGATAAGGGGGGGTCGTTCACCCCTCCACTTT
cdr3_aa: CASSTIRGGRSPLHF
v_call: TRBV19
d_call: -
clone_size: few
j_call: TRBJ1-6

cdr3_nt: TGTGCCAGCAGCCTTAATACCCCTGACAGTTTTCCGGGCAATCAGCCCCAGCATTTT
cdr3_aa: CASSLNTPDSFPGNQPQHF
v_call: TRBV7-3
d_call: -
clone_size: -
j_call: TRBJ1-5

cdr3_nt: TGTGCCAGCAGGCGGGCCCTTCCGGACACCGGGGAGCTGTTTTTT
cdr3_aa: CASRRALPDTGELFF
v_call: TRBV7-9
d_call: -
clone_size: -
j_call: TRBJ2-2

cdr3_nt: TGTGCCAGCAGCTTAGGGACAGGGTCTAGGAACACTGAAGCTTTCTTT
cdr3_aa: CASSLGTGSRNTEAFF
v_call: TRBV11-2
d_call: TRBD1
clone_size: -
j_call: TRBJ1-1

cdr3_nt: TGCGCCAGCAGTGAGTCCGGCAGGGGTAACGAGCAGTACTTC
cdr3_aa: CASSESGRGNEQYF
v_call: TRBV10-1
d_call: -
clone_size: -
j_call: TRBJ2-7

cdr3_nt: TGTGCCAGCAGTGCCCGCCCGACAGGGGGCTTCACTGAAGCTTTCTTT
cdr3_aa: CASSARPTGGFTEAFF
v_call: TRBV27
d_call: TRBD1
clone_size: -
j_call: TRBJ1-1

cdr3_nt: TGTGCCAGCAGCCTACGAACCGGGACAGGGCGTAATGAGCAGTTCTTC
cdr3_aa: CASSLRTGTGRNEQFF
v_call: TRBV3-1/TRBV3-2
d_call: TRBD1
clone_size: -
j_call: TRBJ2-1

cdr3_nt: TGTGCCAGCAGCTCCACCTGGACAGCCTCCTACGAGCAGTACTTC
cdr3_aa: CASSSTWTASYEQYF
v_call: TRBV11-3
d_call: -
clone_size: -
j_call: TRBJ2-7

cdr3_nt: TGTGCCAGCAGTTTAGCAGGGGGCTATCAGCCCCAGCATTTT
cdr3_aa: CASSLAGGYQPQHF
v_call: TRBV28
d_call: TRBD1
clone_size: -
j_call: TRBJ1-5

cdr3_nt: TGCGCCAGCAGTGATGGCGGGAGGTTCAGAGATGAGCAGTTCTTC
cdr3_aa: CASSDGGRFRDEQFF
v_call: TRBV10-2
d_call: TRBD2
clone_size: -
j_call: TRBJ2-1

cdr3_nt: TGTGCCACCAGCAGAGATCATGGGGGGGTATACAATGGCTACACCTTC
cdr3_aa: CATSRDHGGVYNGYTF
v_call: TRBV15
d_call: -
clone_size: -
j_call: TRBJ1-2

cdr3_nt: TGCGCCAGCAGCCAAGTACCGGGACAGGGGCGATATGAAGCTTTCTTT
cdr3_aa: CASSQVPGQGRYEAFF
v_call: TRBV4-1
d_call: TRBD1
clone_size: -
j_call: TRBJ1-1

cdr3_nt: TGTGCCATCAGTGAGCGGACAGGGAGAGCTAACTATGGCTACACCTTC
cdr3_aa: CAISERTGRANYGYTF
v_call: TRBV10-3
d_call: TRBD1
clone_size: -
j_call: TRBJ1-2

cdr3_nt: TGTGCCAGCAGCCAACAGGGCGAAGCCTACGGGCAGTACTTC
cdr3_aa: CASSQQGEAYGQYF
v_call: TRBV14
d_call: -
clone_size: -
j_call: TRBJ2-7

cdr3_nt: TGTGCCAGCAGCTTAGTCTCGGGGGATTCACCCCTCCACTTT
cdr3_aa: CASSLVSGDSPLHF
v_call: TRBV11-3
d_call: -
clone_size: few
j_call: TRBJ1-6

cdr3_nt: TGTGCCAGCAGCTTAGGCGGGGGCCCCAACAATGAGCAGTTCTTC
cdr3_aa: CASSLGGGPNNEQFF
v_call: TRBV7-6
d_call: -
clone_size: -
j_call: TRBJ2-1

cdr3_nt: TGTGCCAGCAGCCAAGATCTGGGGGGGGGCAGGACAGATACGCAGTATTTT
cdr3_aa: CASSQDLGGGRTDTQYF
v_call: TRBV3-1/TRBV3-2
d_call: -
clone_size: -
j_call: TRBJ2-3

cdr3_nt: TGTGCCAGCAGTGAATCCCATAGCGGGGTTCGCACAGATACGCAGTATTTT
cdr3_aa: CASSESHSGVRTDTQYF
v_call: TRBV6-1
d_call: TRBD2
clone_size: -
j_call: TRBJ2-3

cdr3_nt: TGTGCCAGCAGCCCGATCTGGGAGGACACTGAAGCTTTCTTT
cdr3_aa: CASSPIWEDTEAFF
v_call: TRBV5-6
d_call: -
clone_size: -
j_call: TRBJ1-1

cdr3_nt: TGTGCCAGCAGCCGGGACAGGGGCTACGAGCAGTACTTC
cdr3_aa: CASSRDRGYEQYF
v_call: TRBV2
d_call: TRBD1
clone_size: -
j_call: TRBJ2-7

cdr3_nt: TGTGCCAGCAGCTCAATTGACAGGGGGCCCGGTGGCTACACCTTC
cdr3_aa: CASSSIDRGPGGYTF
v_call: TRBV28
d_call: TRBD1
clone_size: -
j_call: TRBJ1-2

cdr3_nt: TGTGCCAGCAAATACAGGGACGGGTCGAGTGCTTTCTTT
cdr3_aa: CASKYRDGSSAFF
v_call: TRBV6-5
d_call: -
clone_size: -
j_call: TRBJ1-1

cdr3_nt: TGTGTCAGAAGTCGACTCCCTAGCGACCAGGCCCTTGGAAACACCATATATTTT
cdr3_aa: CVRSRLPSDQALGNTIYF
v_call: TRBV7-5
d_call: -
clone_size: -
j_call: TRBJ1-3

cdr3_nt: TGTGCCAGCAGCCGCCACTTAGCTAAAGGGGCGGGAGGCACAGATACGCAGTATTTT
cdr3_aa: CASSRHLAKGAGGTDTQYF
v_call: TRBV4-2
d_call: TRBD2
clone_size: -
j_call: TRBJ2-3

cdr3_nt: TGTGCCAGCAGTTACGGCCCAGCGGGGCTCGGGGAGACCCAGTACTTC
cdr3_aa: CASSYGPAGLGETQYF
v_call: TRBV6-5
d_call: TRBD2
clone_size: -
j_call: TRBJ2-5

cdr3_nt: TGTGCCAGCAGCCACCACATCCAACTAGAATACAAAAACATTCAGTACTTC
cdr3_aa: CASSHHIQLEYKNIQYF
v_call: TRBV7-9
d_call: -
clone_size: -
j_call: TRBJ2-4

cdr3_nt: TGTGCCAGCAGTCTGCCAGTAATCACTGAAGCTTTCTTT
cdr3_aa: CASSLPVITEAFF
v_call: TRBV12-3/TRBV12-4
d_call: -
clone_size: -
j_call: TRBJ1-1

cdr3_nt: TGTGCCAGCAGTGGGGCTAGCCCCTACAATGAGCAGTTCTTC
cdr3_aa: CASSGASPYNEQFF
v_call: TRBV2
d_call: -
clone_size: -
j_call: TRBJ2-1

cdr3_nt: TGCGCCAGCAGCTTGGGGGGCGGGAGGGCTATCGAGCAGTACTTC
cdr3_aa: CASSLGGGRAIEQYF
v_call: TRBV5-1
d_call: TRBD2
clone_size: -
j_call: TRBJ2-7

cdr3_nt: TGTGCCAGCAGCTTACGTACTGGACACTCGCGCGAGCAGTACTTC
cdr3_aa: CASSLRTGHSREQYF
v_call: TRBV13
d_call: -
clone_size: -
j_call: TRBJ2-7

cdr3_nt: TGTGCCAGTAGTATTGTCGGTAGCACCGGGGAGCTGTTTTTT
cdr3_aa: CASSIVGSTGELFF
v_call: TRBV19
d_call: -
clone_size: -
j_call: TRBJ2-2

cdr3_nt: TGCGCCAGCAGCTCGGGACAGGATGGAACCTACGAGCAGTACTTC
cdr3_aa: CASSSGQDGTYEQYF
v_call: TRBV5-1
d_call: TRBD1
clone_size: medium-sized
j_call: TRBJ2-7

cdr3_nt: TGTGCCAGCTCACCACCAGGCCGACAGGGCTACGAGCAGTACTTC
cdr3_aa: CASSPPGRQGYEQYF
v_call: TRBV18
d_call: TRBD1
clone_size: -
j_call: TRBJ2-7

cdr3_nt: TGTGCCAGCAGCTTAGCAGTGATGGCGGGAGGCAATCAGCCCCAGCATTTT
cdr3_aa: CASSLAVMAGGNQPQHF
v_call: TRBV7-2
d_call: -
clone_size: -
j_call: TRBJ1-5

cdr3_nt: TGTGCCTGGAATCAAGAGGACCAAGAGACCCAGTACTTC
cdr3_aa: CAWNQEDQETQYF
v_call: TRBV30
d_call: -
clone_size: -
j_call: TRBJ2-5

cdr3_nt: TGTGCCAGCAGTCAACAGGGCCTGGGGGGCTACACCTTC
cdr3_aa: CASSQQGLGGYTF
v_call: TRBV6-5
d_call: -
clone_size: once
j_call: TRBJ1-2

cdr3_nt: TGTGCCAGCAGCTTGGGTTGGGACTTGGAGCAGTTCTTC
cdr3_aa: CASSLGWDLEQFF
v_call: TRBV11-3
d_call: -
clone_size: -
j_call: TRBJ2-1

cdr3_nt: TGTGCCAGCAGCGTTGCAGGGACAGGGGGCATTTACGAGCAGTACTTC
cdr3_aa: CASSVAGTGGIYEQYF
v_call: TRBV9
d_call: TRBD1
clone_size: -
j_call: TRBJ2-7